The 14 T cell receptor beta chains given below trace back to one sample, sequenced in a study of T cells in Graves' hyperthyroidism and ophthalmopathy. From RNA transcripts, TCR beta CDR3 regions were amplified. First-round RT-PCR with HTBI primers amplified the TCR CDR3 region. One entry per CDR3 protein, called by TCRdb with MiXCR from the multiplex PCR reads. This sample has roughly 580,000 distinct CDR3 sequences, with 14% found just once. Sequencing was carried out using blood. Receptors were obtained from a woman in her twenties or thirties with Graves' hyperthyroidism that later progressed to Graves' ophthalmopathy.

V gene TRBV20-1 combines with J gene TRBJ2-3; 9 nucleotides agree with TRBD2. CDR3 length equals 17 residues. Germline trimming cut 3 bases from V and 0 bases from J; bases unmatched to any gene: 10. Per the germline V gene, CDR1 is DFQATT and CDR2 is SNEGSKA (reference sequence). The CDR3 reads CSASGVLAGRSTDTQYF. The CDR3 coding sequence is TGCAGTGCTAGTGGGGTTCTAGCGGGACGGAGCACAGATACGCAGTATTTT.

This clonotype was seen ten or more times. V usage is TRBV27 and J usage is TRBJ1-2; D call uncertain. V dropped 4 bases and J dropped 4 bases, with 10 bases sitting between them. Germline CDR1 reads MNHEY; CDR2 reads SMNVEV (reference sequence). This CDR3 is built from 13 residues. The CDR3 DNA is TGTGCCAGCAGTTGGCGGGGAGCCTATGGCTACACCTTC. It is translated as CASSWRGAYGYTF.

J is TRBJ1-1 and V is TRBV28; tentatively, D is TRBD1 (6 bases). Trimming cost V 5 bases and J 3 bases, with 13 bases left between them. CDR3 length equals 14 residues. Looked up from germline, CDR1 is MDHEN and CDR2 is SYDVKM. The CDR3 loop reads CASSVQGHYTEAFF. The CDR3 region has the DNA TGTGCCAGCAGTGTTCAGGGGCACTACACTGAAGCTTTCTTT.

Worth noting for this clonotype: Given a much more abundant clone one base away, this may be a read error. The chain combines TRBV7-8 with TRBJ2-1; TRBD1 might be the D (6 bases). The CDR3 runs 15 residues. The germline CDR1 and CDR2 sequences are SGHVS and FQNEAQ. CDR3 sequence (DNA): TGTGCCGGCAGCTTATCTTTGGGGGCTACCAATGAGCAGTTCTTC. As protein: CAGSLSLGATNEQFF.

This clonotype was detected many times. The chain has TRBV20-1 and TRBJ2-5; the D gene is possibly TRBD2 (5 bases). V was cut by 4 bases and J by 2 bases, with 20 bases left in between. Germline values: CDR1 DFQATT, CDR2 SNEGSKA (reference sequence). This CDR3 comprises 16 residues. This CDR3 is CSAMGGRDGLQETQYF. The CDR3 nucleotides read TGCAGTGCTATGGGTGGGAGAGATGGGCTGCAAGAGACCCAGTACTTC.

This clonotype was seen at least ten times. The gene calls are TRBV10-3 and TRBJ2-1; D is unresolved. V lost 10 bases, J lost 5 bases, and 6 bases lay in between. CDR3 length equals 10 residues. Germline V gene sequence: CDR1 ENHRY, CDR2 SYGVKD. CDR3 sequence (DNA): TGTGCCACGCGTAACAATGAGCAGTTCTTC. It encodes CATRNNEQFF.

In the case of this clonotype: This may be a read error: a much more frequent sequence differs by one nucleotide. The chain combines TRBV12-3 or TRBV12-4 with TRBJ2-5; D unresolved. V was pared by 6 bases and J by 6 bases, with 8 bases between. The CDR3 consists of 11 residues. The CDR3 spells CASRRAKTQYF. Written as DNA, the CDR3 is TGTGCCAGCAGGCGTGCTAAGACCCAGTACTTC.

This clonotype was seen a handful of times. This chain links TRBV14 with TRBJ2-2; D may be TRBD2 (6 bases). This CDR3 spans 17 amino acids. Germline V gene data show CDR1 as SGHDN and CDR2 as FVKESK. Trimming stripped 1 base from V and 4 bases from J, with 16 bases between. CDR3 DNA sequence: TGTGCCAGCAGCCAAGGACTACCAGCGGGCAGCACCGGGGAGCTGTTTTTT. It yields the protein CASSQGLPAGSTGELFF. Full variable domain (missing parts from reference TRBV14 and TRBJ2-2): EAGVTQFPSHSVIEKGQTVTLRCDPISGHDNLYWYRRVMGKEIKFLLHFVKESKQDESGMPNNRFLAERTGGTYSTLKVQPAELEDSGVYFCASSQGLPAGSTGELFFGEGSRLTVL.

This clonotype was found many times. The J gene is TRBJ2-1, the V gene TRBV6-2 or TRBV6-3; 7 bases fit TRBD2. The germline gives CDR1 MNHEY, CDR2 SVGEGT. The CDR3 sequence is 13 residues long. V shed 6 bases, J shed 6 bases, and the junction held 5 bases outside the gene matches. In DNA form, the CDR3 reads TGTGCCAGCAGACTGACTAGCCGCAATGAGCAGTTCTTC. It is translated as CASRLTSRNEQFF.

In this sample, this clonotype turned up many times. The CDR3 region has the DNA TGTGCCAGCAGTTACCCCCAGGAAAGCACAGATACGCAGTATTTT. It is translated as CASSYPQESTDTQYF. The chain combines TRBV6-2 or TRBV6-3 with TRBJ2-3; no reliable D call. The CDR3 length is 15 residues. In germline, CDR1 is MNHEY, CDR2 SVGEGT. The germline V and J ends were trimmed by 2 bases and 0 bases, with 9 bases remaining between them.

This clonotype has at least ten counts. The chain employs TRBV18 and TRBJ2-1; possible D gene TRBD2, 6 bases. Germline V gene lookup returns CDR1 KGHSH and CDR2 LQKENI. The CDR3 is made up of 13 amino acids. Trimming stripped 10 bases from V and 0 bases from J, with 10 bases between. CDR3: CATRGSSYNEQFF. DNA of the CDR3: TGTGCCACCCGGGGGAGCTCCTACAATGAGCAGTTCTTC.

This clonotype was detected a few times. The chain carries TRBV30 and TRBJ2-5; D is possibly TRBD1 (6 bases). Trimming cost V 0 bases and J 4 bases, with 12 bases left between them. Germline V gene lookup returns CDR1 GTSNPN and CDR2 SVGIG (reference sequence). The CDR3 loop spans 14 amino acids. Written as DNA, the CDR3 is TGTGCCTGGAGTGTAACAGGGTCGGGAGAGACCCAGTACTTC. It translates to CAWSVTGSGETQYF.

Ten or more counts support this clonotype. The chain employs TRBV6-1 and TRBJ1-1, with 8 bases matching TRBD1. From germline, CDR1 is MNHNS and CDR2 SASEGT. The CDR3 extends over 14 amino acids. The junction had 8 bases not matched to a gene; V was cut back by 6 bases and J by 5 bases. The CDR3 protein is CASSQTGGWTEAFF. CDR3 DNA: TGTGCCAGCAGCCAAACAGGGGGGTGGACTGAAGCTTTCTTT.

This clonotype has a handful of counts. This chain connects TRBV29-1 to TRBJ2-1; D remains ambiguous. Germline CDR1 is SQVTM and CDR2 is ANQGSEA. Trimming removed 7 bases at V and 6 bases at J, with 19 bases between. The CDR3 length is 14 residues. This chain's CDR3 is CSGTSAETINEQFF. The CDR3 DNA is TGCAGCGGAACTTCGGCCGAAACAATCAATGAGCAGTTCTTC.